Below, 27 T cell receptor beta chains from the same sample are listed, as sequenced in a study of blood T cell repertoires in COVID-19. Measured with immunoSEQ multiplex PCR; TCRdb has only the in-frame clones, and not every one. The sample lists about 150,000 clones; 75% to 80% were seen once. Input material: peripheral blood. Every receptor here comes from a man older than 75 with acute or convalescent COVID-19.

The chain recombines TRBV5-1 with TRBJ2-5, with TRBD1 matching 8 bases. The ends lost 0 bases at V and 5 bases at J; junction bases unmatched: 6. CDR1 is SGHRS and CDR2 is YFSETQ in the germline V gene. The CDR3 covers 15 residues. The CDR3 DNA is TGCGCCAGCAGCTTGGCGCTGACAGGGGTTGAGACCCAGTACTTC. Protein product: CASSLALTGVETQYF.

The chain recombines TRBV24-1 with TRBJ1-2; 7 bases agree with TRBD1. The CDR3 is 14 residues long. V lost 3 bases to trimming and J lost 4 bases; unmatched junction nucleotides: 4. Germline assignment: CDR1 KGHDR and CDR2 SFDVKD. The CDR3: CATSDRQGRYGYTF. In DNA form, the CDR3 reads TGTGCCACCAGTGATAGACAGGGCCGCTATGGCTACACCTTC.

A few counts support this clone. This chain links TRBV14 with TRBJ2-7; D gene uncertain. V was pared by 0 bases and J by 6 bases, with 12 bases between. This CDR3 has 14 residues. Germline CDR1 and CDR2: SGHDN and FVKESK. DNA of the CDR3: TGTGCCAGCAGCCAAGAAACGACTTTAGGCGAGCAGTACTTC. This encodes CASSQETTLGEQYF. The whole variable domain, filled in from reference TRBV14 and TRBJ2-7, reads EAGVTQFPSHSVIEKGQTVTLRCDPISGHDNLYWYRRVMGKEIKFLLHFVKESKQDESGMPNNRFLAERTGGTYSTLKVQPAELEDSGVYFCASSQETTLGEQYFGPGTRLTVT.

The genes are TRBV12-3 or TRBV12-4 and TRBJ1-5; D is ambiguous. The CDR3 loop spans 13 amino acids. Trimming pared 2 bases from V and 4 bases from J, leaving 6 bases between. CDR3 sequence reads: CASSLMENQPQHF. For the CDR3, the DNA is TGTGCCAGCAGTTTAATGGAGAATCAGCCCCAGCATTTT.

This clone was recorded once. The genes are TRBV2 and TRBJ1-2; no clear D. The V gene lost 6 bases and the J gene lost 3 bases, with 20 bases spanning the gap. Germline values: CDR1 SNHLY, CDR2 FYNNEI. The CDR3 loop spans 16 amino acids. CDR3 loop: CASSSETWNRDYGYTF. For the CDR3, the DNA is TGTGCCAGCAGCAGTGAGACGTGGAACAGAGACTATGGCTACACCTTC.

The V call is TRBV19, the J call TRBJ1-2; 8 nucleotides match TRBD1. Germline CDR1 and CDR2: LNHDA and SQIVND (reference sequence). J gave up 8 bases and V 4 bases, and 3 bases lay outside the gene matches. The CDR3 loop spans 12 amino acids. In DNA, the CDR3 is TGTGCCAGTAGTACGACAGGGGTAGGCTACACCTTC. Encoded protein: CASSTTGVGYTF.

The chain carries TRBV11-2 and TRBJ2-5; 16 bases line up with TRBD2. The V segment lost 3 bases and the J segment 5 bases; nucleotides outside the gene matches: 9. Germline assignment: CDR1 SGHAT and CDR2 FQNNGV. The CDR3 covers 18 residues. CDR3 residues: CASSLGLAGGRKEETQYF. The CDR3 DNA sequence: TGTGCCAGCAGCTTGGGACTAGCGGGGGGGCGGAAAGAGGAGACCCAGTACTTC.

This clone was detected a few times. The chain is built from TRBV7-8 and TRBJ2-5; 9 bases fit TRBD1. The CDR3 is 13 amino acids. J lost 5 bases, V lost 8 bases, and 6 bases had no gene match. CDR1 is SGHVS, CDR2 FQNEAQ, per germline. In nucleotides, the CDR3 is TGTGCCAGCTCCGGACAGGGGCGGGAGACCCAGTACTTC. This gives the protein CASSGQGRETQYF.

The genes are TRBV28 and TRBJ1-4; possible D gene TRBD1, 6 bases. Germline CDR1 MDHEN, CDR2 SYDVKM. V was trimmed by 6 bases and J by 2 bases, leaving 10 bases between them. This CDR3 spans 14 amino acids. The CDR3 coding sequence is TGTGCCAGCAGAATAGGGGGTACTAATGAAAAACTGTTTTTT. Encoded protein: CASRIGGTNEKLFF.

The sample holds a few counts of this clone. The chain is built from TRBV4-1 and TRBJ1-2, with 7 nucleotides matching TRBD1. The trim removed 3 bases at V and 0 bases at J, leaving 4 bases unmatched. Per the germline V gene, CDR1 is MGHRA and CDR2 is YSYEKL. This CDR3 comprises 15 residues. CDR3 coding DNA: TGCGCCAGCAGCCAGAGACAGGGAGCTAACTATGGCTACACCTTC. It is translated as CASSQRQGANYGYTF.

The genes are TRBV9 and TRBJ1-6, with a possible D match to TRBD1 (6 bases). This CDR3 spans 14 amino acids. Per germline, CDR1 SGDLS and CDR2 YYNGEE. Deletions cut 7 bases from V and 9 bases from J, with 17 bases between. This CDR3 is CASGGTGPLSPLHF. DNA for the CDR3: TGTGCCAGCGGGGGCACAGGGCCCCTTTCACCCCTCCACTTT.

V gene TRBV11-3 combines with J gene TRBJ2-1, with D perhaps TRBD1 (5 bases). The CDR3 loop spans 15 amino acids. V was trimmed by 7 bases and J by 3 bases, leaving 16 bases between them. CDR1 SGHNT and CDR2 YENEEA come from the germline V gene. The CDR3 coding sequence is TGTGCCAGCACCTCCAAAAGGGGAAACTACAATGAGCAGTTCTTC. As protein: CASTSKRGNYNEQFF.

This chain connects TRBV7-7 to TRBJ2-3; no clear D. Germline V gives CDR1 SSHAT, CDR2 FNYEAQ (reference sequence). The CDR3 is 15 amino acids. V lost 1 base to trimming and J lost 0 bases, with 8 bases between them. CDR3 nucleotide sequence: TGTGCCAGCAGCTTAGGCGGAGACAGCACAGATACGCAGTATTTT. Protein: CASSLGGDSTDTQYF.

This clone has only one observation. This sequence joins TRBV11-3 and TRBJ2-1, with D perhaps matching TRBD1 (5 bases). CDR3 length equals 15 residues. Germline V gene lookup returns CDR1 SGHNT and CDR2 YENEEA. Trimming took 4 bases from V and 6 from J, leaving 16 bases between them. CDR3 coding DNA: TGTGCCAGCAGCTCGGGCCGCGTAGGGGTCAATGAGCAGTTCTTC. This gives the protein CASSSGRVGVNEQFF.

The rearrangement links TRBV5-6 to TRBJ2-2, with D uncertain. This CDR3 is 14 amino acids long. V shed 3 bases and J shed 5 bases, with 11 bases lying between them. The germline CDR1 and CDR2 sequences are SGHDT and YYEEEE. The CDR3 loop is CASSSLEMTGELFF. In DNA form, the CDR3 reads TGTGCCAGCAGCTCCCTAGAGATGACCGGGGAGCTGTTTTTT.

The gene calls are TRBV27 and TRBJ2-3; weak D call: TRBD1 (5 bases). Germline V gene lookup returns CDR1 MNHEY and CDR2 SMNVEV (reference sequence). Trimming removed 3 bases at V and 0 bases at J, with 13 bases between. The CDR3 runs 16 residues. DNA of the CDR3: TGTGCCAGCAGTTTTAAGGGGCTGGGTAGCACAGATACGCAGTATTTT. Its translation is CASSFKGLGSTDTQYF.

CDR3 region: CASSLQGRTGQPQHF. The CDR3 DNA is TGTGCCAGCAGTCTACAGGGCAGAACGGGTCAGCCCCAGCATTTT. This chain connects TRBV27 to TRBJ1-5; weak D call: TRBD1 (6 bases). V was shortened by 5 bases and J by 6 bases, with 17 bases between the two germline ends. The CDR3 runs 15 residues. Germline CDR1 reads MNHEY; CDR2 reads SMNVEV (reference sequence).

The chain couples TRBV7-2 to TRBJ2-5; TRBD2 aligns across 7 bases. The CDR3 has 15 residues. Germline-derived CDR1 and CDR2 are SGHTA and FQGNSA. Trimming removed 2 bases from V and 5 bases from J; junction bases left unmatched: 8. The CDR3 DNA follows: TGTGCCAGCAGCTTAAACGGGGGGAATAGGGAGACCCAGTACTTC. It specifies CASSLNGGNRETQYF.

This clone has just a few counts. The chain joins TRBV19 to TRBJ1-3; D is ambiguous. The V gene lost 3 bases and the J gene lost 0 bases, with 9 bases spanning the gap. From germline, CDR1 is LNHDA and CDR2 SQIVND (reference sequence). This CDR3 region has 15 residues. CDR3 sequence (DNA): TGTGCCAGTAGTATTTGGGCCATCTCTGGAAACACCATATATTTT. It codes for CASSIWAISGNTIYF. The full variable domain, in which reference TRBV19 and TRBJ1-3 provide the parts outside the CDR3, is DGGITQSPKYLFRKEGQNVTLSCEQNLNHDAMYWYRQDPGQGLRLIYYSQIVNDFQKGDIAEGYSVSREKKESFPLTVTSAQKNPTAFYLCASSIWAISGNTIYFGEGSWLTVV.

The CDR3: CASSPDFHNSPLHF. The CDR3 nucleotides read TGTGCCAGTAGTCCGGACTTCCATAATTCACCCCTCCACTTT. V usage is TRBV19 and J usage is TRBJ1-6; D unresolved. The CDR3 covers 14 residues. Germline values: CDR1 LNHDA, CDR2 SQIVND (reference sequence). Trimming removed 5 bases from V and 5 bases from J, with 10 bases in between.

CDR3 sequence reads: CASSAGDTSTNEKLFF. The DNA of the CDR3 is TGCGCCAGCAGCGCCGGGGACACCTCAACTAATGAAAAACTGTTTTTT. The chain uses TRBV5-1 and TRBJ1-4, with TRBD1 as a possible D gene (6 bases). V lost 4 bases to trimming and J lost 0 bases, with 13 bases between them. The CDR3 runs to 16 residues. Germline CDR1 SGHRS, CDR2 YFSETQ. Full variable domain (remainder filled in from reference TRBV5-1 and TRBJ1-4): KAGVTQTPRYLIKTRGQQVTLSCSPISGHRSVSWYQQTPGQGLQFLFEYFSETQRNKGNFPGRFSGRQFSNSRSEMNVSTLELGDSALYLCASSAGDTSTNEKLFFGSGTQLSVL.

The chain recombines TRBV5-1 with TRBJ2-1; TRBD1 matches at 11 bases. The CDR3 loop spans 16 amino acids. After removal of 1 base from V and 9 bases from J, the junction contained 9 bases not matched to a gene. CDR1 is SGHRS and CDR2 is YFSETQ in the germline V gene. The CDR3 reads CASSLSLGTGGAEQFF. CDR3 in DNA: TGCGCCAGCAGCTTGTCCCTAGGGACAGGGGGTGCTGAGCAGTTCTTC.

The chain employs TRBV28 and TRBJ1-4; 8 bases are a match to TRBD1. The CDR3 extends over 15 amino acids. Germline assignment: CDR1 MDHEN and CDR2 SYDVKM. J gave up 6 bases and V 4 bases, and 7 bases lay outside the gene matches. CDR3 in amino acids: CASSSGTGGHEKLFF. As DNA, the CDR3 is TGTGCCAGCAGTTCAGGGACAGGTGGGCATGAAAAACTGTTTTTT. Variable domain in full (rest from reference TRBV28 and TRBJ1-4): DVKVTQSSRYLVKRTGEKVFLECVQDMDHENMFWYRQDPGLGLRLIYFSYDVKMKEKGDIPEGYSVSREKKERFSLILESASTNQTSMYLCASSSGTGGHEKLFFGSGTQLSVL.

The chain uses TRBV11-2 and TRBJ2-5; TRBD2 agrees at 13 bases. The germline V gene has CDR1 SGHAT and CDR2 FQNNGV. Trimming took 5 bases from V and 5 from J; bases not matched to a gene: 5. This CDR3 has 15 residues. The CDR3 sequence is CASSLLAGGPETQYF. As DNA, the CDR3 is TGTGCCAGCAGCCTACTAGCGGGGGGGCCGGAGACCCAGTACTTC.

The rearrangement joins TRBV18 to TRBJ2-3; TRBD1 aligns across 7 bases. The V segment lost 3 bases and the J segment 1 base; nucleotides outside the gene matches: 7. CDR1 is KGHSH, CDR2 LQKENI, per germline. The CDR3 sequence is 16 residues long. DNA for the CDR3: TGTGCCAGCTCACCTAGGGACAGCTTAGGCACAGATACGCAGTATTTT. Its translation is CASSPRDSLGTDTQYF. Complete variable domain (other parts from reference TRBV18 and TRBJ2-3): NAGVMQNPRHLVRRRGQEARLRCSPMKGHSHVYWYRQLPEEGLKFMVYLQKENIIDESGMPKERFSAEFPKEGPSILRIQQVVRGDSAAYFCASSPRDSLGTDTQYFGPGTRLTVL.

This chain joins TRBV2 and TRBJ2-1; 10 bases are a match to TRBD2. The CDR3 consists of 15 residues. Germline CDR1 and CDR2: SNHLY and FYNNEI. The V and J ends lost 6 bases and 5 bases, in that order; junction bases with no gene match: 7. As DNA, the CDR3 is TGTGCCAGCAGCCCCGGGACTAGCGCAAACAATGAGCAGTTCTTC. This translates into CASSPGTSANNEQFF.

The chain carries TRBV25-1 and TRBJ1-4; tentative D call: TRBD1 (5 bases). Germline V gene sequence: CDR1 MGHDK, CDR2 SYGVNS. V was cut by 2 bases and J by 8 bases, with 9 bases left in between. The CDR3 extends over 13 amino acids. The CDR3 region has the DNA TGTGCCAGCAGTGAAGGGGCCCAAGAAAAACTGTTTTTT. Translation gives CASSEGAQEKLFF.